This note documents a single T cell receptor (beta chain) sequence. Its antigen remains unidentified. No base quality information exists; no much larger clone differs at one position. Library generation was performed with the immunoSEQ multiplex PCR assay. This is the immuneACCESS table as TCRdb keeps it, with only in-frame sequences that have V and J called. A part of the clones is gone; compared with another copy, unresolved V genes explain less than half, and the rest is unexplained. For this sample the table gives around 36,000 clones, of which around 90% were detected only once. The top ten hold 0.43% of the sample. The sample originates from a study of T cell changes during pregnancy in multiple sclerosis (dated by TCRdb to 2018 to 2020). Some background on the complete study: In women with multiple sclerosis, the researchers looked at how the T cell repertoire shifted as pregnancy progressed.

The CDR3, cysteine through phenylalanine, is 19 amino acids long. The sequence is cut down to CDR3 DNA, 57 bases in frame from base 1. The germline V gene sets CDR1 to KGHSH and CDR2 to LQKENI. The germline ends are 20 bases apart after V is trimmed by 2 bases and J by 0 bases. The rearrangement joined TRBV18 to TRBJ2-4; a tentative D call is TRBD1 (6 bases match). This receptor was taken from a female donor with multiple sclerosis, enrolled in a pregnancy study. The specimen was CD4+ T cells from peripheral blood mononuclear cells, collected in the third trimester of pregnancy. The CDR3 reads CASSPAGWTASLAKNIQYF. The sequenced DNA: TGTGCCAGCTCACCAGCCGGCTGGACAGCGTCCCTAGCCAAAAACATTCAGTACTTC.